Below, 10 T cell receptor beta chains from the same sample are listed, as sequenced in a study of CD8 T cells in Susac syndrome. An input of about 0.45 to 1 ug of RNA was subjected to reverse transcription using random hexamers. TCRdb redid the calling of the immunoSEQ multiplex PCR reads with MiXCR, one entry per CDR3 protein. The table has about 200,000 distinct CDR3 sequences, 92% seen once; the top ten hold less than 0.15%. Sequenced sample: CD8+ T cells from PBMCs. These receptors were collected from a human donor with multiple sclerosis.

In nucleotides, the CDR3 is TGTGCCTGGAGTCCCGCCGGGCCGAGCTATGGCTACACCTTC. Protein sequence: CAWSPAGPSYGYTF. The chain recombines TRBV30 with TRBJ1-2, with unresolved D. Trimming shortened V by 2 bases and J by 4 bases, and 14 bases separated the two germline ends. The length of the CDR3 is 14 residues. Germline CDR1 and CDR2: GTSNPN and SVGIG (reference sequence).

The V gene is TRBV27, the J gene TRBJ1-2, with D perhaps TRBD1 (5 bases). V lost 0 bases to trimming and J lost 4 bases, with 15 bases between them. This CDR3 is built from 16 residues. The germline V gene encodes CDR1 MNHEY and CDR2 SMNVEV (reference sequence). The CDR3 sequence: CASSLSFVQEGYGYTF. Written as DNA, the CDR3 is TGTGCCAGCAGTTTATCGTTCGTACAGGAGGGCTATGGCTACACCTTC.

This rearrangement joins TRBV24-1 to TRBJ2-2; D uncertain. The CDR3 has 13 amino acids. The V and J ends lost 3 bases and 5 bases respectively, with 6 bases between them. The germline V gene has CDR1 KGHDR and CDR2 SFDVKD. This chain's CDR3 is CATSDVQTGELFF. The CDR3 coding sequence is TGTGCCACCAGTGATGTTCAGACCGGGGAGCTGTTTTTT.

This rearrangement joins TRBV6-6 to TRBJ1-5, with TRBD1 identical over 7 bases. Germline V lookup: CDR1 MNHNY, CDR2 SVGAGI (reference sequence). There are 15 residues in the CDR3. V lost 6 bases, J lost 5 bases, and 10 bases stayed unmatched. CDR3: CASSPGTDFDQPQHF. DNA for the CDR3: TGTGCCAGCAGCCCCGGGACAGACTTTGATCAGCCCCAGCATTTT.

The rearrangement uses TRBV20-1 and TRBJ1-2, with TRBD1 matching 7 bases. With V trimmed by 5 bases and J by 3 bases, 6 bases remained unmatched. Germline CDR1 reads DFQATT; CDR2 reads SNEGSKA (reference sequence). This CDR3 has 13 residues. The CDR3 loop reads CSAPTGQHYGYTF. In DNA, the CDR3 is TGCAGTGCTCCGACGGGACAGCACTATGGCTACACCTTC.

CDR3 region: CASSLEGPGNTEAFF. For the CDR3, the DNA is TGTGCCAGCAGTTTAGAGGGGCCGGGGAACACTGAAGCTTTCTTT. The chain has TRBV27 and TRBJ1-1; weak D call: TRBD1 (5 bases). Germline V lookup: CDR1 MNHEY, CDR2 SMNVEV (reference sequence). The CDR3 consists of 15 residues. Between the trimmed V and J ends, which lost 2 bases and 1 base, there was a span of 11 bases.

J is TRBJ2-3 and V is TRBV11-2; 9 bases are shared with TRBD2. The germline gives CDR1 SGHAT, CDR2 FQNNGV. The junction had 11 bases not matched to a gene; V was cut back by 5 bases and J by 2 bases. CDR3 length equals 17 residues. Written as DNA, the CDR3 is TGTGCCAGCAGCGATGGCCAGCGGGGGGAATACACAGATACGCAGTATTTT. Translated: CASSDGQRGEYTDTQYF.

The CDR3 spells CASSPPPIMDTQYF. The CDR3, as DNA: TGTGCCAGCTCACCGCCACCTATTATGGATACGCAGTATTTT. The V gene is TRBV18, the J gene TRBJ2-3; D not certain. With 3 bases removed from V and 6 bases from J, the gap between germline ends came to 13 bases. The CDR3 loop spans 14 amino acids. The germline V gene has CDR1 KGHSH and CDR2 LQKENI.

This chain connects TRBV24-1 to TRBJ1-2; a possible D gene is TRBD1 (5 bases). Deletions cut 4 bases from V and 8 bases from J, with 13 bases between. This CDR3 is built from 13 residues. Germline V gives CDR1 KGHDR, CDR2 SFDVKD. The CDR3 loop reads CATSDLSGGGYTF. Written as DNA, the CDR3 is TGTGCCACCAGTGACCTTTCCGGGGGGGGCTACACCTTC.

The chain combines TRBV27 with TRBJ2-1; 7 nucleotides line up with TRBD1. CDR3 length equals 13 residues. Germline V gene lookup returns CDR1 MNHEY and CDR2 SMNVEV (reference sequence). V lost 7 bases to trimming and J lost 7 bases; unmatched junction nucleotides: 7. The CDR3 sequence: CASNRGSGNEQFF. The CDR3 nucleotides read TGTGCCAGCAACAGGGGATCGGGGAATGAGCAGTTCTTC.